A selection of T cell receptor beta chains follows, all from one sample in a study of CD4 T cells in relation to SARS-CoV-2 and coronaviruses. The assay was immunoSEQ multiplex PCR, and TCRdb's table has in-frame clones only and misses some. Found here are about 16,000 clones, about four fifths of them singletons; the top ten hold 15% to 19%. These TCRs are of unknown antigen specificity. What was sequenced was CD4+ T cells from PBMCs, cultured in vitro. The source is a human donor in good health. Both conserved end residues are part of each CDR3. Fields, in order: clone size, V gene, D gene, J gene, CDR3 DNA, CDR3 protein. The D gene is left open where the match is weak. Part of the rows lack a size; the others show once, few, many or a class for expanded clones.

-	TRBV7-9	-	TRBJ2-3	TGTGCCAGCAGCACAGGGCTTAGCACAGATACGCAGTATTTT	CASSTGLSTDTQYF
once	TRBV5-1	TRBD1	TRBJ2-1	TGCGCCAGCAGCTTACATAGTGGGACAGGGGGCTGGCAGTTCTTC	CASSLHSGTGGWQFF
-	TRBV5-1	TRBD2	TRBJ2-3	TGCGCCAGCAGCTCGGGACTAGCGAGAGGTACAGATACGCAGTATTTT	CASSSGLARGTDTQYF
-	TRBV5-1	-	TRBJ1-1	TGCGCCAGCAGTCACGGCGCGGACACTGAAGCTTTCTTT	CASSHGADTEAFF
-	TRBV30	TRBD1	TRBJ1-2	TGTGCCTGGACCCTCTTACTACAGGGGGGATATGGCTACACCTTC	CAWTLLLQGGYGYTF
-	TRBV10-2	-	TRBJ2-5	TGCGCCAGCAGTGAGTCCAGGGGCGAGACCCAGTACTTC	CASSESRGETQYF
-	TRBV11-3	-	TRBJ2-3	TGTGCCAGCAGCTTGGGGGGCACAGATACGCAGTATTTT	CASSLGGTDTQYF
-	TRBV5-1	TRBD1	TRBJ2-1	TGCGCCAGCAGCTTTATGGGAGTTCAGGGGGTTTACAATGAGCAGTTCTTC	CASSFMGVQGVYNEQFF
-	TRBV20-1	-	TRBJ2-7	TGCAGTGCTAGTAAGGGGTCTACCTACGAGCAGTACTTC	CSASKGSTYEQYF
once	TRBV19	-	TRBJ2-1	TGTGCCAGTAGTATAGAGTGGACTTCTCAGTTCTTC	CASSIEWTSQFF
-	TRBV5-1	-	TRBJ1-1	TGCGCCAGCAGCTTGGCTGGTCGAGCTGAAGAGGCTTTCTTT	CASSLAGRAEEAFF
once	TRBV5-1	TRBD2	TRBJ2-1	TGCGCCAGCAGCTTGGGCGGGAGGGGGAACGATGAGCAGTTCTTC	CASSLGGRGNDEQFF
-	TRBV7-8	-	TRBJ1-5	TGTGCCAGCAGCCCTAATTGGGATCTGAGCAATCAGCCCCAGCATTTT	CASSPNWDLSNQPQHF
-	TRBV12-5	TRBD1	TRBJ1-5	TGTGCTAGTGGTTTAGTAACAGGGGGCTCTCAGCCCCAGCATTTT	CASGLVTGGSQPQHF
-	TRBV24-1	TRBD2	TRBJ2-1	TGTGCCACCAGTGATTCCCGAAAGCGGGAGTACAATGAGCAGTTCTTC	CATSDSRKREYNEQFF
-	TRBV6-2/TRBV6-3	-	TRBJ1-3	TGTGCCAGCAGTTATCGGGAGAGCGCCATATATTTT	CASSYRESAIYF
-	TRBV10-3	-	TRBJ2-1	TGTGCCATCAACAGGGACAATGAGCAGTTCTTC	CAINRDNEQFF
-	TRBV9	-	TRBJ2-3	TGTGCCAGCAGCGTATTTGGCGGAGGCACAGATACGCAGTATTTT	CASSVFGGGTDTQYF
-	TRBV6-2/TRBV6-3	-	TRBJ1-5	TGTGCCAGCAGTTACACAGGTATTGGGAATCAGCCCCAGCATTTT	CASSYTGIGNQPQHF
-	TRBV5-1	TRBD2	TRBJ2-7	TGCGCCAGCAGCACAGGACTAGCGGGAGAGGAGCAGTACTTC	CASSTGLAGEEQYF
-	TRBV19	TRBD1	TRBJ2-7	TGTGCCAGTAGTGCGAGACAGGGGGCCGACGAGCAGTACTTC	CASSARQGADEQYF
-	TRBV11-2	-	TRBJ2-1	TGTGCCAGCAGCTTACTGGGGGGGCAGGGTGTGCAGTTCTTC	CASSLLGGQGVQFF
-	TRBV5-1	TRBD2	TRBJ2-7	TGCGCCAGCAGCCGCGGACTAGCGGGGGCCCCCTCCTACGAGCAGTACTTC	CASSRGLAGAPSYEQYF
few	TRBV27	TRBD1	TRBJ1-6	TGTGCCAGCAGCAACAGGGGGCTGAATAATTCACCCCTCCACTTT	CASSNRGLNNSPLHF
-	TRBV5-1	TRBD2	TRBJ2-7	TGCGCCAGCAGCACGGGACTAGCGGACTACGAGCAGTACTTC	CASSTGLADYEQYF
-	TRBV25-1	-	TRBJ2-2	TGTGCCAGCAGTGACGTAGGGACAAAAAACACCGGGGAGCTGTTTTTT	CASSDVGTKNTGELFF
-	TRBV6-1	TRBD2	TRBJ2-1	TGTGCCAGCAGTGAACCTTTGACACAAAGCGGGGGGTTCTTC	CASSEPLTQSGGFF
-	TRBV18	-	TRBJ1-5	TGTGCCAGCTCCCGGGCGACGGGATCAATAACCCAGCATTTT	CASSRATGSITQHF
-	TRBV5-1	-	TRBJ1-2	TGCGCCAGCAGCTTGGCAGGGGAAGACAACTATGGCTACACCTTC	CASSLAGEDNYGYTF
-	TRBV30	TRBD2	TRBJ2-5	TGTGCCTGGAGTGCCCTGTCTAGCGGGGAGACCCAGTACTTC	CAWSALSSGETQYF
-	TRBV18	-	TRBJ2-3	TGTGCCAGCTCACCTTCGGGTGGGGGCGTAGATACGCAGTATTTT	CASSPSGGGVDTQYF
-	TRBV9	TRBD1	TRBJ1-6	TGTGCCAGCAGCGCACAACCGACAGGGGTAAATTCACCCCTCCACTTT	CASSAQPTGVNSPLHF
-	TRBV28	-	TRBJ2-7	TGTGCCAGCAGTTTATTTAGCCAGTTCGGTAGCGAGCAGTACTTC	CASSLFSQFGSEQYF
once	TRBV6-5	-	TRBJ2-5	TGTGCCAGCAGTCCGATGATCAGCGGTCCAACCGACTTC	CASSPMISGPTDF
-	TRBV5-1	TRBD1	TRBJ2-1	TGCGCCAGCAGCTCCGGACTCCAGACAGGGACCTCCTACAATGAGCAGTTCTTC	CASSSGLQTGTSYNEQFF
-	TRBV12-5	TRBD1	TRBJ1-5	TGTGCTAGTGGTTTGGAAGGGACAGGCAATCAGCCCCAGCATTTT	CASGLEGTGNQPQHF
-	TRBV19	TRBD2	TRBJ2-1	TGTGCCAGTAACGGGGCGACTAGCGGGAGCAATGAGCAGTTCTTC	CASNGATSGSNEQFF
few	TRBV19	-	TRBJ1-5	TGTGCCAGTAGTGTGACCTGGGGCCCTGGCAATCAGCCCCAGCATTTT	CASSVTWGPGNQPQHF
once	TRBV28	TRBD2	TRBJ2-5	TGTGCCAGCAATTCCGCCTCCGGGACTAGCGGTGAGACCCAGTACTTC	CASNSASGTSGETQYF
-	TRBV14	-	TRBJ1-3	TGTGCCAGCAGCCAACAGGCAACTGGAAACACCATATATTTT	CASSQQATGNTIYF